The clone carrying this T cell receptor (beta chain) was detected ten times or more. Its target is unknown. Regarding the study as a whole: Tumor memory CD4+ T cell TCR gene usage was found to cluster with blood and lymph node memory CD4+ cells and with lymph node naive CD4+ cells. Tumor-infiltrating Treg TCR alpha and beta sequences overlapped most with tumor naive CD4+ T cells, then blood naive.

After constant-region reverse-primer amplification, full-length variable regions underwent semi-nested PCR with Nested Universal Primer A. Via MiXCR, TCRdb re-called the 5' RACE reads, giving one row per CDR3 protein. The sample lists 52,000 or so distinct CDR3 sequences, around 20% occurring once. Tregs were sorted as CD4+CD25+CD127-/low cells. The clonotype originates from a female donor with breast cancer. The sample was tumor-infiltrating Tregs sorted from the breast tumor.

CDR3 amino acids: CASSPQAGATETQYF. The CDR3 region has the DNA TGTGCCAGCTCACCACAGGCGGGAGCCACAGAGACCCAGTACTTC. The chain employs TRBV18 and TRBJ2-5; 7 nucleotides match TRBD2. Germline V gives CDR1 KGHSH, CDR2 LQKENI. V was clipped by 1 base and J by 4 bases; unmatched bases: 6. This CDR3 spans 15 amino acids.